A selection of T cell receptor beta chains follows, all from one sample in a study of blood T cell repertoires in COVID-19. Only in-frame clones appear in the TCRdb table, and some are missing; sequencing was by immunoSEQ multiplex PCR. The table includes a few hundred thousand clones, about 79% detected once. The sequenced sample was PBMCs or T cells enriched from blood (not recorded which). The receptors come from a woman aged 40 to 55 with acute COVID-19. Each CDR3 is given with its conserved first and last residue. A D gene is named only where the DNA matches it firmly. Clone size is shown for a subset of rows, as once, few, many or a class of expanded clone.

16	.	TRBV28	TRBD1	TRBJ1-4	CASSFLGQGAGEKLFF	TGTGCCAGCAGTTTTCTGGGACAGGGGGCGGGCGAAAAACTGTTTTTT
15	.	TRBV6-5	TRBD1	TRBJ2-1	CASMRDRSSYNEQFF	TGTGCCAGCATGCGGGACAGGAGCTCCTACAATGAGCAGTTCTTC
15	once	TRBV11-2	TRBD2	TRBJ2-1	CASSVTSGGTNEQFF	TGTGCCAGCAGCGTAACTAGCGGGGGGACCAATGAGCAGTTCTTC
13	.	TRBV7-9	.	TRBJ2-7	CASSRDTPGEQYF	TGTGCCAGTAGCCGGGACACGCCTGGGGAGCAGTACTTC
15	.	TRBV5-1	.	TRBJ1-6	CASSPGLHYNSPLHF	TGCGCCAGCAGCCCGGGACTCCACTATAATTCACCCCTCCACTTT
15	.	TRBV19	.	TRBJ1-2	CASTPTGTRIGGYTF	TGTGCCAGTACACCCACCGGGACACGGATTGGCGGCTACACCTTC
14	.	TRBV30	TRBD1	TRBJ2-3	CAWGTGGPTDTQYF	TGTGCCTGGGGCACAGGGGGCCCCACAGATACGCAGTATTTT
14	.	TRBV5-1	.	TRBJ1-1	CASRLDRPYTEAFF	TGCGCCAGCAGACTCGACAGGCCCTACACTGAAGCTTTCTTT
13	.	TRBV6-5	.	TRBJ1-1	CASSYGRNTEAFF	TGTGCCAGCAGTTACGGCAGAAACACTGAAGCTTTCTTT
11	.	TRBV20-1	.	TRBJ2-1	CSGTRPNEQFF	TGCAGTGGGACTCGCCCCAATGAGCAGTTCTTC
13	.	TRBV30	.	TRBJ1-2	CAWRRGSPYGYTF	TGTGCCTGGAGAAGGGGAAGCCCTTATGGCTACACCTTC
21	.	TRBV7-8	TRBD2	TRBJ2-7	CASSRPPYRREGLSSSYEQYF	TGTGCCAGCAGCCGACCCCCGTATCGGCGGGAGGGCCTCTCCAGCTCCTACGAGCAGTACTTC
15	.	TRBV30	.	TRBJ1-5	CAWSPPTGFNQPQHF	TGTGCCTGGAGTCCCCCTACAGGGTTCAATCAGCCCCAGCATTTT
14	.	TRBV18	.	TRBJ2-5	CASSVRTDRETQYF	TGTGCCAGCTCAGTAAGGACAGACAGGGAGACCCAGTACTTC
18	.	TRBV7-9	TRBD1	TRBJ2-5	CASSYPRNRQGPQETQYF	TGTGCCAGCAGTTACCCGAGAAATCGACAGGGCCCTCAAGAGACCCAGTACTTC
18	.	TRBV29-1	TRBD2	TRBJ2-1	CSVEEPSGSRFDYNEQFF	TGCAGCGTTGAAGAGCCTAGCGGGAGTCGGTTCGACTACAATGAGCAGTTCTTC
15	few	TRBV10-3	TRBD1	TRBJ1-2	CAIRGQGDANYGYTF	TGTGCCATCAGGGGACAGGGCGACGCTAACTATGGCTACACCTTC
17	.	TRBV4-1	.	TRBJ1-6	CASSQDGSGTVNSPLHF	TGCGCCAGCAGCCAAGATGGATCCGGGACTGTAAATTCACCCCTCCACTTT
16	.	TRBV7-2	.	TRBJ2-3	CASSPLGAPAPDTQYF	TGTGCCAGCAGTCCTTTGGGGGCCCCCGCCCCAGATACGCAGTATTTT
14	.	TRBV28	.	TRBJ1-3	CASSWLEGGNTIYF	TGTGCCAGCAGTTGGTTGGAGGGAGGAAACACCATATATTTT
17	.	TRBV24-1	TRBD1	TRBJ2-3	CATSDSPSTGVKDTQYF	TGTGCCACCAGTGATTCCCCTTCGACAGGGGTGAAAGATACGCAGTATTTT
17	.	TRBV6-6	.	TRBJ2-2	CASSLQGISSNTGELFF	TGTGCCAGCAGTCTACAGGGAATTAGTTCGAACACCGGGGAGCTGTTTTTT
16	.	TRBV6-4	TRBD2	TRBJ2-1	CASSDGIAGGNNEQFF	TGTGCCAGCAGTGACGGCATAGCGGGAGGGAACAATGAGCAGTTCTTC
15	.	TRBV10-3	TRBD1	TRBJ2-4	CAISAPDRGQNIQYF	TGTGCCATCAGTGCCCCCGACAGGGGGCAAAACATTCAGTACTTC
16	.	TRBV18	.	TRBJ1-3	CASSPPGPGAGNTIYF	TGTGCCAGCTCACCACCGGGTCCCGGGGCTGGAAACACCATATATTTT
16	.	TRBV18	.	TRBJ1-5	CASSPYREKGNQPQHF	TGTGCCAGCTCACCGTACAGGGAAAAAGGCAATCAGCCCCAGCATTTT
13	.	TRBV28	TRBD2	TRBJ2-4	CASSAGLAHIQYF	TGTGCCAGCAGTGCGGGACTAGCACACATTCAGTACTTC
13	.	TRBV19	TRBD1	TRBJ1-2	CASGDRGSAGYTF	TGTGCCAGCGGGGACAGGGGATCAGCCGGCTACACCTTC
13	.	TRBV28	.	TRBJ2-1	CASSFSTYNEQFF	TGTGCCAGCAGTTTTAGTACCTACAATGAGCAGTTCTTC
17	.	TRBV2	.	TRBJ1-5	CASSERRQGGPNQPQHF	TGTGCCAGCAGTGAACGACGTCAGGGAGGGCCGAATCAGCCCCAGCATTTT
18	.	TRBV21-1	.	TRBJ1-5	CASSTGGQGEGSNQPQHF	TGTGCCAGCAGTACAGGGGGCCAGGGGGAAGGTAGCAATCAGCCCCAGCATTTT
15	.	TRBV9	.	TRBJ2-2	CASSVRADNTGELFF	TGTGCCAGCAGCGTAAGAGCGGATAACACCGGGGAGCTGTTTTTT
14	.	TRBV9	.	TRBJ2-1	CASSPDAIYNEQFF	TGTGCCAGCAGCCCCGATGCGATCTACAATGAGCAGTTCTTC
14	.	TRBV19	.	TRBJ2-1	CASSIGTPSFEQFF	TGTGCCAGTAGTATCGGGACTCCGTCATTTGAGCAGTTCTTC
14	.	TRBV7-8	.	TRBJ2-2	CASIRADFTGELFF	TGTGCCAGCATCAGGGCAGACTTCACCGGGGAGCTGTTTTTT
13	.	TRBV2	TRBD1	TRBJ1-5	CASRGTGDQPQHF	TGTGCCAGCAGGGGAACAGGGGATCAGCCCCAGCATTTT
15	.	TRBV5-4	TRBD1	TRBJ1-4	CASSLEGQGAKKLFF	TGTGCCAGCAGCTTGGAGGGACAGGGGGCGAAAAAACTGTTTTTT
13	.	TRBV11-2	.	TRBJ1-2	CASSLAGTGGYTF	TGTGCCAGCAGCTTAGCGGGAACGGGTGGCTACACCTTC
12	.	TRBV7-2	.	TRBJ2-7	CASSYAAYEQYF	TGTGCCAGCAGCTATGCGGCCTACGAGCAGTACTTC
16	once	TRBV9	TRBD2	TRBJ2-3	CASSVGLAGVTDTQYF	TGTGCCAGCAGCGTAGGCCTAGCGGGGGTCACAGATACGCAGTATTTT
14	.	TRBV19	.	TRBJ1-4	CASSIQVTNEKLFF	TGTGCCAGTAGTATACAGGTGACTAATGAAAAACTGTTTTTT
13	.	TRBV3-1/TRBV3-2	.	TRBJ1-3	CASSQVGGNTIYF	TGTGCCAGCAGCCAAGTCGGGGGAAACACCATATATTTT
15	.	TRBV7-9	.	TRBJ2-3	CASSLDGTDTDTQYF	TGTGCCAGCAGCTTAGATGGAACAGACACAGATACGCAGTATTTT
16	.	TRBV11-2	TRBD2	TRBJ2-5	CASSSGLAGGLETQYF	TGTGCCAGCAGCTCGGGACTAGCGGGGGGACTAGAGACCCAGTACTTC
12	.	TRBV18	.	TRBJ2-1	CASSLDSHEQFF	TGTGCCAGCTCACTTGACAGTCATGAGCAGTTCTTC
15	.	TRBV6-1	.	TRBJ1-6	CASSDRRAYNSPLHF	TGTGCCAGCAGTGATCGGAGGGCCTATAATTCACCCCTCCACTTT
19	.	TRBV18	TRBD1	TRBJ1-4	CASSPRDRGGSATNEKLFF	TGTGCCAGCTCACCTCGGGACAGGGGAGGAAGCGCAACTAATGAAAAACTGTTTTTT
16	.	TRBV6-2/TRBV6-3	.	TRBJ2-4	CASSLHKGDGKNIQYF	TGTGCCAGCAGTCTGCACAAGGGGGATGGCAAAAACATTCAGTACTTC
14	.	TRBV15	TRBD1	TRBJ2-7	CATSGTGLSYEQYF	TGTGCCACCAGCGGGACAGGGCTTTCCTACGAGCAGTACTTC